The sequence of this T cell receptor (beta chain) was determined in a study of T cell responses to AZD1222 COVID-19 vaccine. Study-wide results and caveats: White British ancestry dominated among donors, who included more females, and clonal diversity was possibly underestimated. Baseline seropositivity occurred in only six AZD1222 recipients. Repertoire collection took place solely once the T cell response had peaked.

Profiled with immunoSEQ multiplex PCR; TCRdb holds only in-frame clones, not every one. The table records some 84,000 clones, approximately 86% of them present only once. Germline V gene sequence: CDR1 MDHEN, CDR2 SYDVKM. V shed 2 bases and J shed 4 bases, with 12 bases lying between them. This CDR3 spans 16 amino acids. This clone was found once. The target antigen is unknown. The J gene is TRBJ2-6, the V gene TRBV28, with D perhaps matching TRBD1 or TRBD2 (5 bases each). This receptor was obtained from an adult in good health. The sample here was peripheral blood, taken on day 0 of AZD1222 vaccination. As DNA, the CDR3 is TGTGCCAGCAGTTTAGGTGGGGGTGCGGGGGCCAACGTCCTGACTTTC. Protein sequence: CASSLGGGAGANVLTF.